The source of this T cell receptor beta chain is a study of Graves' ophthalmopathy and Graves' hyperthyroidism. Study observations and caveats: Among thyroid clonotypes expanded above 0.001 frequency, most also appeared in blood. Sensitivity reached 85% to 90% and specificity almost 83% for a 13-signature model separating ophthalmopathy from stable hyperthyroidism.

RNA transcripts provided the template for amplifying TCR beta CDR3 regions. Scientists carried out first-round RT-PCR using HTBI primers and then a second-round multiplex PCR. Each CDR3 protein gets one entry after TCRdb re-called the multiplex PCR reads with MiXCR. The sample carries more than 1,000,000 distinct CDR3 sequences, around a third recorded once. The CDR3 sequence is 15 residues long. V gave up 3 bases and J gave up 2 bases, with 14 bases separating them. Germline V gives CDR1 SGDLS, CDR2 YYNGEE. Regarding this clonotype: Its target is not known. A much more abundant neighbour one base away suggests this may be a read error.

Sequencing used peripheral blood or thyroid tissue (not recorded which). The chain joins TRBV9 to TRBJ2-5; D unclear. This TCR came from an adult man with Graves' hyperthyroidism. CDR3 coding DNA: TGTGCCAGCAGCGGCCCCGTGGGCGATCAAGAGACCCAGTACTTC. It specifies CASSGPVGDQETQYF.